The 23 T cell receptor beta chains given below trace back to one sample, sequenced in a study of CD8+CD57+ T cells in acquired aplastic anemia. TCR beta VDJ and CDR3 profiles were obtained from a genomic DNA template. TCRdb processed the reads anew with MiXCR; each CDR3 protein has one entry. This table has about 110,000 distinct CDR3 sequences, under 60% appearing once. The sequencing input was sorted CD4+, CD8+, or CD8+CD57+ T cells (not recorded which) from PBMCs. These receptors all come from a human donor in good health, serving as a control.

The rearrangement uses TRBV2 and TRBJ2-7; 9 bases align to TRBD2. Germline V gives CDR1 SNHLY, CDR2 FYNNEI. The CDR3 loop spans 14 amino acids. Germline trimming cut 7 bases from V and 5 bases from J; bases unmatched to any gene: 9. In DNA form, the CDR3 reads TGTGCCAGCAAGAGGACTAGCGTGGTCCACGAGCAGTACTTC. Translated: CASKRTSVVHEQYF.

This chain uses TRBV7-9 with TRBJ2-7; 7 bases fit TRBD2. The CDR3 consists of 13 residues. V lost 5 bases, J lost 2 bases, and 3 bases stayed unmatched. Germline loops: CDR1 SEHNR, CDR2 FQNEAQ (reference sequence). CDR3 region: CASSSGMPYEQYF. CDR3 DNA sequence: TGTGCCAGCAGCAGCGGGATGCCCTACGAGCAGTACTTC.

Remarks on this clonotype: Given the absence of the conserved phenylalanine or tryptophan at the CDR3 end, a read error is likely. V is TRBV27 and J is TRBJ1-5; D gene ambiguous. Germline-derived CDR1 and CDR2 are MNHEY and SMNVEV (reference sequence). Deletions cut 6 bases from V and 3 bases from J, with 9 bases between. The CDR3 length is 13 residues. The CDR3 spells CASSRLPNQPQHS. The CDR3 DNA reads as TGTGCCAGCAGCCGACTCCCCAATCAGCCCCAGCATTCT.

This rearrangement joins TRBV24-1 to TRBJ2-5; perhaps D is TRBD1 or TRBD2 (5 bases each). The germline gives CDR1 KGHDR, CDR2 SFDVKD. Trimming cost V 5 bases and J 2 bases, with 17 bases left between them. The CDR3 length is 16 residues. This CDR3 is CATSASPGTGQETQYF. CDR3 coding DNA: TGTGCCACCAGTGCTTCACCCGGGACGGGACAAGAGACCCAGTACTTC.

The genes are TRBV10-3 and TRBJ2-7; 8 bases match TRBD1. The length of the CDR3 is 14 residues. Per germline, CDR1 ENHRY and CDR2 SYGVKD. Germline trimming cut 6 bases from V and 4 bases from J; bases unmatched to any gene: 8. This CDR3 reads CAISTGDRRYEQYF. As DNA, the CDR3 is TGTGCCATCAGCACAGGGGACAGGAGGTACGAGCAGTACTTC.

This chain connects TRBV2 to TRBJ2-7; 9 positions agree with TRBD1. V lost 2 bases and J lost 4; bases outside the gene matches: 6. There are 15 residues in the CDR3. The germline CDR1 and CDR2 sequences are SNHLY and FYNNEI. The CDR3 nucleotides read TGTGCCAGCAGTGAAATCGGGACAGGGTCGTACGAGCAGTACTTC. Translating gives CASSEIGTGSYEQYF. The entire variable domain, with the rest obtained from reference TRBV2 and TRBJ2-7, is as follows: EPEVTQTPSHQVTQMGQEVILRCVPISNHLYFYWYRQILGQKVEFLVSFYNNEISEKSEIFDDQFSVERPDGSNFTLKIRSTKLEDSAMYFCASSEIGTGSYEQYFGPGTRLTVT.

J is TRBJ1-6 and V is TRBV15; TRBD1 might be the D (5 bases). V was pared by 3 bases and J by 15 bases, with 12 bases between. CDR1 and CDR2 from the germline V gene are LNHNV and YYDKDF (reference sequence). The CDR3 has 12 residues. In nucleotides, the CDR3 is TGTGCCACCAGCAGTGATGGGACCCTCCTCCACTTT. Amino acids: CATSSDGTLLHF.

The chain employs TRBV6-5 and TRBJ1-1; D uncertain. From germline, CDR1 is MNHEY and CDR2 SVGAGI. Trimming cost V 5 bases and J 1 base, with 8 bases left between them. The CDR3 has 13 residues. CDR3 coding DNA: TGTGCCAGCAGTAAAGGACCGAACACTGAAGCTTTCTTT. Its protein is CASSKGPNTEAFF.

The chain links TRBV10-3 to TRBJ1-6; TRBD1 matches at 8 bases. The ends lost 4 bases at V and 9 bases at J; junction bases unmatched: 2. Germline values: CDR1 ENHRY, CDR2 SYGVKD. The CDR3 runs 13 residues. The CDR3 DNA is TGTGCCATCAGTGGCACAGGGGGTTCACCCCTCCACTTT. Residues: CAISGTGGSPLHF.

The V gene is TRBV19, the J gene TRBJ1-1; possibly TRBD1 for D (5 bases). V lost 5 bases and J 2 bases, leaving 9 bases between the germline ends. The CDR3 has 13 residues. Germline-derived CDR1 and CDR2 are LNHDA and SQIVND (reference sequence). CDR3 sequence: CASSRGVNTEAFF. In DNA form, the CDR3 reads TGTGCCAGTAGTCGGGGGGTTAACACTGAAGCTTTCTTT.

J is TRBJ2-2 and V is TRBV24-1, with no clear D. V lost 1 base to trimming and J lost 3 bases, with 8 bases between them. Germline V gives CDR1 KGHDR, CDR2 SFDVKD. The CDR3 consists of 15 residues. The CDR3 DNA reads as TGTGCCACCAGTGATTTTGGCAGATACACCGGGGAGCTGTTTTTT. It is translated as CATSDFGRYTGELFF.

This clonotype showed up many times. J is TRBJ2-3 and V is TRBV3-1; perhaps TRBD2 as D (5 bases). Per the germline V gene, CDR1 is LGHDT and CDR2 is YNNKEL (reference sequence). V gave up 4 bases and J gave up 6 bases, with 14 bases separating them. This CDR3 spans 14 amino acids. Here the CDR3 reads CASSLRKGGDTQYF. In nucleotides, the CDR3 is TGTGCCAGCAGCCTACGAAAGGGCGGGGATACGCAGTATTTT.

The chain joins TRBV6-2 or TRBV6-3 to TRBJ2-3; 14 bases are shared with TRBD2. Trimming cost V 2 bases and J 6 bases; bases outside gene matches: 7. The CDR3 is 17 residues long. The germline CDR1 and CDR2 sequences are MNHEY and SVGEGT. CDR3 DNA sequence: TGTGCCAGCAGTTACATGACTAGCGGGGGGGCCGGGGATACGCAGTATTTT. It codes for CASSYMTSGGAGDTQYF.

This clonotype has just one count. The rearrangement uses TRBV29-1 and TRBJ2-7; TRBD2 might be the D (5 bases). The CDR3 spans 13 residues. Germline lookup yields CDR1 SQVTM and CDR2 ANQGSEA. V was trimmed by 8 bases and J by 5 bases, leaving 19 bases between them. The CDR3 here is CSSLAGSLNEQYF. As DNA, the CDR3 is TGCAGCAGCTTGGCTGGGAGTCTGAACGAGCAGTACTTC.

The chain uses TRBV19 and TRBJ2-5, with D unclear. This CDR3 contains 12 residues. Germline values: CDR1 LNHDA, CDR2 SQIVND (reference sequence). The ends were cut back, 8 bases at V and 4 bases at J, with 11 bases in the middle. CDR3 residues: CASVADGETQYF. CDR3 nucleotide sequence: TGTGCCAGTGTCGCGGACGGAGAGACCCAGTACTTC.

The chain employs TRBV11-1 and TRBJ2-5, with D maybe TRBD1 (6 bases). The CDR3 consists of 14 residues. From germline, CDR1 is SGHAT and CDR2 FQDESV (reference sequence). V gave up 3 bases and J gave up 0 bases, with 8 bases separating them. DNA of the CDR3: TGTGCCAGCAGCTTCCGGGACAACCAAGAGACCCAGTACTTC. It is translated as CASSFRDNQETQYF.

V and J are TRBV27 and TRBJ2-3; the D gene is possibly TRBD2 (7 bases). The germline V gene has CDR1 MNHEY and CDR2 SMNVEV (reference sequence). V was pared by 5 bases and J by 2 bases, with 11 bases between. This CDR3 region has 14 residues. The CDR3 region is CASSRGGYTDTQYF. For the CDR3, the DNA is TGTGCCAGCAGTAGGGGGGGGTACACAGATACGCAGTATTTT.

This clonotype was detected ten times or more. The chain employs TRBV12-3 or TRBV12-4 and TRBJ1-2, with D perhaps TRBD1 (6 bases). This CDR3 contains 14 residues. Trimming took off 6 bases at V and 4 bases at J, with 15 bases between the two ends. CDR3 residues: CASRPFQGSYGYTF. The CDR3 DNA is TGTGCCAGCAGGCCTTTTCAGGGGAGCTATGGCTACACCTTC.

This clonotype was observed a few times. This chain uses TRBV29-1 with TRBJ2-1, with unresolved D. Per germline, CDR1 SQVTM and CDR2 ANQGSEA. V was pared by 4 bases and J by 0 bases, with 10 bases between. This CDR3 comprises 14 residues. The CDR3 region is CSVGGLSSYNEQFF. The CDR3 coding sequence is TGCAGCGTTGGCGGCTTAAGCTCCTACAATGAGCAGTTCTTC.

This clonotype was counted ten times or more. The gene calls are TRBV15 and TRBJ2-7, with TRBD2 matching 7 bases. CDR1 and CDR2 (germline): LNHNV, YYDKDF (reference sequence). V was pared by 5 bases and J by 10 bases, with 23 bases of the junction left unmatched. The CDR3 is 17 amino acids. CDR3 bases: TGTGCCACCAGCGGGGGACTCACGGGGACTAATCTCTTATCTCAGTACTTC. It yields the protein CATSGGLTGTNLLSQYF.

With respect to this clonotype: One base away lies a much larger clone, so this may be a sequencing read error. This sequence joins TRBV3-1 and TRBJ1-2; D is undetermined. The CDR3 sequence is 14 residues long. Trimming shortened V by 5 bases and J by 8 bases, and 18 bases separated the two germline ends. From germline, CDR1 is LGHDT and CDR2 YNNKEL (reference sequence). CDR3 residues: CASSDKAVRSGYTF. As DNA, the CDR3 is TGTGCCAGCAGCGACAAGGCTGTTCGATCCGGCTACACCTTC.

This clonotype was recorded at least ten times. This sequence joins TRBV5-5 and TRBJ2-5; D is uncertain. Germline CDR1 SGHKS, CDR2 YYEKEE (reference sequence). Trimming shortened V by 2 bases and J by 5 bases, and 10 bases separated the two germline ends. The CDR3 extends over 13 amino acids. CDR3 coding DNA: TGTGCCAGCAGCTTCCCATCGGAGGAGACCCAGTACTTC. Translation gives CASSFPSEETQYF.

The chain uses TRBV20-1 and TRBJ2-5; tentative D call: TRBD2 (5 bases). Germline V gene data show CDR1 as DFQATT and CDR2 as SNEGSKA (reference sequence). The CDR3 is 16 amino acids. The V gene lost 6 bases and the J gene lost 1 base, with 21 bases spanning the gap. CDR3 amino acids: CSALDFPRQGQETQYF. CDR3 sequence (DNA): TGCAGTGCGCTGGACTTCCCACGGCAAGGCCAAGAGACCCAGTACTTC.